Described below is a single TCR beta chain sequence and its context. The target antigen is unknown. Trimming took 3 bases from V and 0 from J, leaving 11 bases between them. Per germline, CDR1 LGHNA and CDR2 YSLEER. This CDR3 comprises 15 residues. Donors came from a validation cohort of over a hundred subjects, distinct from the first 666-subject cohort. This record comes from a study of cytomegalovirus exposure and HLA in healthy donors. Study results and limitations: As was reported, the classifier diagnosed cytomegalovirus status with high specificity and sensitivity. Among TCR sequences, most were rare, though some public TCRs appeared in many donors.

Generated by immunoSEQ multiplex PCR, the TCRdb table keeps only in-frame clones and is missing some. Of around 300,000 clones listed, approximately 87% are singletons. The sample was PBMCs. The receptor comes from a woman aged 18-30 years in good health and CMV-seronegative. The J gene is TRBJ1-1, the V gene TRBV4-3; D may be TRBD1 (5 bases). This CDR3 is CASSQIDRMNTEAFF. CDR3 bases: TGCGCCAGCAGCCAGATAGACAGAATGAACACTGAAGCTTTCTTT.